The 24 T cell receptor beta chains presented below share a single source sample, sequenced in a study of cytomegalovirus exposure and HLA in healthy donors. PCR primers comprised 60 Vbeta and 13 Jbeta primers. The repertoire was sequenced with immunoSEQ multiplex PCR; TCRdb's copy has only in-frame clones and lacks some. Counted here are about 160,000 clones, 79% occurring once; the ten biggest clones make up approximately 2.3%. Sequenced: PBMCs. The receptors stem from a middle-aged man in good health and CMV-seronegative.

The chain uses TRBV5-1 and TRBJ2-7; D perhaps matches TRBD1 (5 bases). The V gene lost 4 bases and the J gene lost 0 bases, with 14 bases spanning the gap. The CDR3 consists of 15 residues. Germline V gene lookup returns CDR1 SGHRS and CDR2 YFSETQ. The CDR3 coding sequence is TGCGCCAGCAGCCCAGACAGCTTATCCTCCTACGAGCAGTACTTC. Amino acid sequence: CASSPDSLSSYEQYF.

This clone was seen only a few times. This rearrangement joins TRBV6-4 to TRBJ1-3, with 7 nucleotides matching TRBD1. Germline lookup yields CDR1 MRHNA and CDR2 SNTAGT. Trimming took 6 bases from V and 0 from J; bases not matched to a gene: 11. The CDR3 covers 17 residues. The chain's CDR3 is CASSRTLDRVSGNTIYF. The DNA of the CDR3 is TGTGCCAGCAGCCGAACCCTAGACAGGGTCTCTGGAAACACCATATATTTT.

Note on this clone: One end of the junction fails to match germline, which may point to a read error. This chain joins TRBV6-1 and TRBJ2-4; 8 nucleotides agree with TRBD1. The CDR3 covers 11 residues. Germline values: CDR1 MNHNS, CDR2 SASEGT. This chain's CDR3 is CASSSGQGRGF. CDR3 in DNA: TGTGCCAGCAGTTCCGGACAGGGTCGGGGTTTC.

This clone appeared once. The chain uses TRBV28 and TRBJ1-1; a weak D match, TRBD1 (5 bases). Germline loops: CDR1 MDHEN, CDR2 SYDVKM. This CDR3 is built from 17 residues. The V and J ends lost 7 bases and 1 base respectively, with 22 bases between them. For the CDR3, the DNA is TGTGCCAGCACCCTTTCTCGGGTCGGCAGGGAGAACACTGAAGCTTTCTTT. Amino acids: CASTLSRVGRENTEAFF.

The chain recombines TRBV28 with TRBJ1-3; D is ambiguous. Looked up from germline, CDR1 is MDHEN and CDR2 is SYDVKM. The CDR3 is 13 residues long. Trimming shortened V by 2 bases and J by 4 bases, and 6 bases separated the two germline ends. The CDR3 sequence is CASSLGWGNTIYF. The CDR3 nucleotides read TGTGCCAGCAGTTTAGGCTGGGGAAACACCATATATTTT.

This chain uses TRBV2 with TRBJ2-5, with TRBD1 matching over 7 bases. The germline V gene encodes CDR1 SNHLY and CDR2 FYNNEI. V lost 5 bases and J lost 5; bases outside the gene matches: 2. The CDR3 contains 12 residues. The DNA of the CDR3 is TGTGCCAGCAGTACGGACAGGGAGACCCAGTACTTC. It yields the protein CASSTDRETQYF.

The chain is built from TRBV11-3 and TRBJ2-3; 10 bases align to TRBD2. The CDR3 length is 16 residues. Unmatched junction bases numbered 6, after V lost 4 bases and J lost 2 bases. Germline V CDR1 and CDR2: SGHNT, YENEEA. DNA for the CDR3: TGTGCCAGCAGCTCCCGGACTAGCGGATACACAGATACGCAGTATTTT. Translating it yields CASSSRTSGYTDTQYF.

This clone was seen more than once but under ten times. The chain links TRBV28 to TRBJ1-5, with 8 bases that match TRBD1. Germline CDR1 is MDHEN and CDR2 is SYDVKM. This CDR3 is built from 15 residues. J lost 1 base, V lost 6 bases, and 5 bases had no gene match. CDR3 coding DNA: TGTGCCAGCAGCCGTTGGACAGGGAGCAATCAGCCCCAGCATTTT. Translation: CASSRWTGSNQPQHF. Full variable domain (missing parts from reference TRBV28 and TRBJ1-5): DVKVTQSSRYLVKRTGEKVFLECVQDMDHENMFWYRQDPGLGLRLIYFSYDVKMKEKGDIPEGYSVSREKKERFSLILESASTNQTSMYLCASSRWTGSNQPQHFGDGTRLSIL.

This clone came up once. The V gene is TRBV18, the J gene TRBJ2-2; TRBD1 aligns across 7 bases. V trimming: 3 bases; J trimming: 4 bases; junction bases outside the gene matches: 11. CDR3 size: 17 residues. In germline, CDR1 is KGHSH, CDR2 LQKENI. The CDR3 here is CASSPLPGQRLTGELFF. CDR3 nucleotide sequence: TGTGCCAGCTCACCCCTTCCGGGACAGAGACTCACCGGGGAGCTGTTTTTT.

The CDR3 DNA reads TGTGCTAGTGGTACCGGACAGGGTGGCGGCAATGAGCAGTTCTTC. It yields the protein CASGTGQGGGNEQFF. The chain recombines TRBV12-5 with TRBJ2-1; TRBD1 aligns across 8 bases. Germline CDR1 LGHNT, CDR2 FRNRAP. V was clipped by 5 bases and J by 6 bases; unmatched bases: 9. The CDR3 covers 15 residues.

The rearrangement joins TRBV2 to TRBJ1-4, with D possibly TRBD1 on 6 matching bases. CDR3 length: 13 residues. Germline V gene sequence: CDR1 SNHLY, CDR2 FYNNEI. The V and J ends lost 11 bases and 8 bases respectively, with 18 bases between them. The CDR3 loop reads CAPRGTRREKLFF. The CDR3 DNA sequence: TGTGCCCCGAGGGGGACCCGAAGGGAAAAACTGTTTTTT.

The chain couples TRBV4-3 to TRBJ2-7; D is perhaps TRBD2 (5 bases). The V gene lost 1 base and the J gene lost 3 bases, with 13 bases spanning the gap. Germline-derived CDR1 and CDR2 are LGHNA and YSLEER. This CDR3 comprises 15 residues. The CDR3 is CASSQGAAGVYEQYF. The CDR3 DNA reads as TGCGCCAGCAGCCAAGGTGCCGCCGGGGTCTACGAGCAGTACTTC.

This chain links TRBV15 with TRBJ2-6, with 11 bases identical to TRBD1. The germline V gene has CDR1 LNHNV and CDR2 YYDKDF (reference sequence). CDR3 size: 16 residues. The trim removed 3 bases at V and 4 bases at J, leaving 2 bases unmatched. The CDR3 nucleotides read TGTGCCACCAGCAGGGACAGGGGGCCGGGGGCCAACGTCCTGACTTTC. It is translated as CATSRDRGPGANVLTF.

This chain joins TRBV9 and TRBJ1-3; possible D gene TRBD1, 6 bases. The V end lost 2 bases, the J end lost 4 bases, and 10 bases lay between the germline ends. The V gene's germline CDR1 is SGDLS and CDR2 YYNGEE. CDR3 length equals 14 residues. CDR3 DNA sequence: TGTGCCAGCAGCGTTTCAGGGACAGGAAACACCATATATTTT. Translation: CASSVSGTGNTIYF.

The CDR3 DNA sequence: TGTGCCAGCATTGGCTACTCGGGACTAGCGGGATCTCGAGAGACCCAGTACTTC. Translation gives CASIGYSGLAGSRETQYF. The V gene is TRBV2, the J gene TRBJ2-5, with 13 bases identical to TRBD2. J was trimmed by 4 bases and V by 7 bases; bases with no gene match: 15. Germline V gene data show CDR1 as SNHLY and CDR2 as FYNNEI. This CDR3 has 18 residues.

This chain links TRBV7-9 with TRBJ1-1, with 10 bases matching TRBD1. Germline assignment: CDR1 SEHNR and CDR2 FQNEAQ (reference sequence). V gave up 4 bases and J gave up 2 bases; unmatched junction bases: 7. The CDR3 runs 16 residues. CDR3 in DNA: TGTGCCAGCAGCTCCCGGGACAGGGGATTTAACACTGAAGCTTTCTTT. This sequence encodes CASSSRDRGFNTEAFF.

The J gene is TRBJ2-1, the V gene TRBV7-6, with TRBD2 matching over 7 bases. Trimming at V came to 4 bases and at J to 4 bases, leaving 4 bases not matched to a gene. Germline V gene data show CDR1 as SGHVS and CDR2 as FNYEAQ. The length of the CDR3 is 14 residues. The DNA of the CDR3 is TGTGCCAGCAGCTACGGCGGGAGTTACAATGAGCAGTTCTTC. It specifies CASSYGGSYNEQFF.

In this sample, this clone turned up once. The chain carries TRBV29-1 and TRBJ2-7; D perhaps matches TRBD1 (5 bases). CDR1 is SQVTM, CDR2 ANQGSEA, per germline. V lost 7 bases, J lost 5 bases, and 15 bases lay in between. The CDR3 has 12 residues. CDR3: CSADRGTDEQYF. CDR3 coding DNA: TGCAGCGCTGACAGAGGAACCGACGAGCAGTACTTC.

This clone appeared a few times. V usage is TRBV28 and J usage is TRBJ2-3; 10 bases are a match to TRBD2. This CDR3 has 15 residues. CDR1 is MDHEN and CDR2 is SYDVKM in the germline V gene. V gave up 5 bases and J gave up 1 base; unmatched junction bases: 3. The CDR3 sequence is CASSASGSGTDTQYF. The CDR3 coding sequence is TGTGCCAGCAGTGCTAGCGGGAGCGGCACAGATACGCAGTATTTT.

The chain carries TRBV19 and TRBJ2-2; 10 bases line up with TRBD1. The CDR3 is 15 residues long. The germline V gene encodes CDR1 LNHDA and CDR2 SQIVND (reference sequence). The V gene end was trimmed by 5 bases and the J gene end by 7 bases; junction bases not matched to a gene: 7. CDR3 in DNA: TGTGCCAGTAGTCCGACGACAGGGGGCATCGGGGAGCTGTTTTTT. The encoded protein is CASSPTTGGIGELFF. Full variable domain (outside the CDR3, taken from reference TRBV19 and TRBJ2-2): DGGITQSPKYLFRKEGQNVTLSCEQNLNHDAMYWYRQDPGQGLRLIYYSQIVNDFQKGDIAEGYSVSREKKESFPLTVTSAQKNPTAFYLCASSPTTGGIGELFFGEGSRLTVL.

The chain couples TRBV7-6 to TRBJ2-5; 10 bases fit TRBD2. CDR1 SGHVS and CDR2 FNYEAQ come from the germline V gene. The CDR3 totals 15 residues. V dropped 8 bases and J dropped 2; count of bases not matched to a gene: 8. CDR3 bases: TGTGCCAGCTCGCGCCCACTAGCGGGACAAGAGACCCAGTACTTC. Its translation: CASSRPLAGQETQYF.

The rearrangement joins TRBV9 to TRBJ2-1; D perhaps matches TRBD2 (5 bases). CDR1 and CDR2 (germline): SGDLS, YYNGEE. The CDR3 length is 13 residues. V lost 2 bases and J 9 bases, leaving 12 bases between the germline ends. Written as DNA, the CDR3 is TGTGCCAGCAGCGTTCCCACGGAGGTTGAGCAGTTCTTC. Translated: CASSVPTEVEQFF. Full variable domain (rest looked up from reference TRBV9 and TRBJ2-1): DSGVTQTPKHLITATGQRVTLRCSPRSGDLSVYWYQQSLDQGLQFLIQYYNGEERAKGNILERFSAQQFPDLHSELNLSSLELGDSALYFCASSVPTEVEQFFGPGTRLTVL.

The V call is TRBV11-1, the J call TRBJ2-5, with 11 bases fitting TRBD2. This CDR3 has 17 residues. Germline CDR1 SGHAT, CDR2 FQDESV (reference sequence). Trimming cost V 2 bases and J 4 bases; bases outside gene matches: 9. CDR3 nucleotides: TGTGCCAGCAGCTTACGGCCTAGCGGGGGGACCGGAGAGACCCAGTACTTC. This codes for CASSLRPSGGTGETQYF.

This clone appeared a single time. The chain uses TRBV6-5 and TRBJ1-4; perhaps TRBD1 as D (5 bases). The germline gives CDR1 MNHEY, CDR2 SVGAGI. This CDR3 region has 15 residues. Between the trimmed V and J ends, which lost 4 bases and 11 bases, there was a span of 20 bases. The CDR3 here is CASSSPRQPTGKLFF. The CDR3, as DNA: TGTGCCAGCAGTTCGCCTCGACAGCCGACTGGGAAACTGTTTTTT.